This T cell receptor (beta chain) emerged from a study of shared clonotypes between healthy human individuals. Study-wide background: A couple of female and a few male donors aged 18 to 49 were enrolled. Regarding the study as a whole: Unshared clonotypes carried lower generation probabilities than those common to all four donors.

CD4+ cells were split into CD45RA+ naive and CD45RA-negative memory subsets. Original methodology: Without quality scores, immunoSEQ junctional reads could not be filtered like full-length reads. This table comes from immunoSEQ multiplex PCR, and its TCRdb copy is limited to in-frame clones, with some not included. Clone size and V and J calls were adopted from that table, with D and trimming inferred from the DNA. The sample consists of a few million clones, under 97% of them appearing once. On this clone itself: Its antigen is as yet unknown.

Sequencing was done on a sample of naive CD4+ T cells sorted from blood. This sample's subset: CD45RA+ positively selected. This TCR came from a young man in good health.

In nucleotides, the CDR3 is TGTGCCAGCAGCTTAGGAGGAAGGGGGCTGTCCACAGATACGCAGTATTTT. Translation gives CASSLGGRGLSTDTQYF. V and J are TRBV13 and TRBJ2-3, with 7 bases identical to TRBD1. V lost 0 bases and J lost 2; bases outside the gene matches: 8. CDR1 is PRHDT and CDR2 is FYEKMQ in the germline V gene (reference sequence). This CDR3 is built from 17 residues.